These 5 T cell receptor beta chains were sequenced from one sample in a study of blood T cell repertoires in COVID-19. Sequencing was performed with immunoSEQ multiplex PCR; in TCRdb, only in-frame clones are kept and a portion is missing. The sample consists of 14,000 or so clones, around four fifths of them appearing once. Sequencing used peripheral blood. The receptor source for this set is a man aged 65 to 85 with acute or convalescent COVID-19.

V usage is TRBV9 and J usage is TRBJ1-2; TRBD1 matches 7 bases. There are 14 residues in the CDR3. The germline V gene encodes CDR1 SGDLS and CDR2 YYNGEE. With V trimmed by 3 bases and J by 2 bases, 4 bases remained unmatched. The CDR3 DNA reads TGTGCCAGCAGCGCCCCGGGACAGAACTATGGCTACACCTTC. It specifies CASSAPGQNYGYTF.

The V gene is TRBV7-9, the J gene TRBJ1-6; no firm D call. CDR1 and CDR2 from the germline V gene are SEHNR and FQNEAQ (reference sequence). Trimming left V 1 base short and J 14 bases short, with 9 bases between. This CDR3 is 12 amino acids long. CDR3 amino acids: CASSLEEGSLHF. The CDR3 nucleotides are TGTGCCAGCAGCTTAGAGGAGGGTTCCCTCCACTTT.

The chain joins TRBV24-1 to TRBJ2-7; 7 nucleotides match TRBD2. Germline V gene data show CDR1 as KGHDR and CDR2 as SFDVKD. CDR3 size: 14 residues. With V trimmed by 3 bases and J by 2 bases, 3 bases remained unmatched. The CDR3 loop reads CATSDPGRTYEQYF. As DNA, the CDR3 is TGTGCCACCAGTGATCCCGGGAGGACCTACGAGCAGTACTTC.

The chain uses TRBV28 and TRBJ2-1; the match to TRBD2 covers 10 bases. CDR1 and CDR2 from the germline V gene are MDHEN and SYDVKM. CDR3 length: 17 residues. J lost 5 bases, V lost 10 bases, and 17 bases had no gene match. CDR3: CATSLGASGRRNNEQFF. In nucleotides, the CDR3 is TGTGCCACCTCTCTTGGGGCTAGCGGGAGAAGAAACAATGAGCAGTTCTTC.

The V and J genes are TRBV20-1 and TRBJ1-1; maybe TRBD1 (6 bases). Trimming stripped 3 bases from V and 2 bases from J, with 13 bases between. The germline gives CDR1 DFQATT, CDR2 SNEGSKA (reference sequence). There are 14 residues in the CDR3. The CDR3 reads CSASGQSINTEAFF. The CDR3 DNA reads TGCAGTGCTAGTGGACAGTCGATAAACACTGAAGCTTTCTTT.